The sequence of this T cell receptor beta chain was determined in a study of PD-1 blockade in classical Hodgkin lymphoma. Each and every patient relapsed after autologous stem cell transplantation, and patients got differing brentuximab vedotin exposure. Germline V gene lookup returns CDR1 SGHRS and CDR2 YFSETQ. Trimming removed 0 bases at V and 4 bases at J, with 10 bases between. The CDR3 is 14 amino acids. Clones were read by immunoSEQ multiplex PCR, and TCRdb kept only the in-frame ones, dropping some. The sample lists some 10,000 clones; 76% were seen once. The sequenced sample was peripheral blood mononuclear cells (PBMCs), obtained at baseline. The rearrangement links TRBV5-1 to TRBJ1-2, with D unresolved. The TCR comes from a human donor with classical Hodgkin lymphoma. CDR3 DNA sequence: TGCGCCAGCAGCTTGGAAGGCAGGTCCTATGGCTACACCTTC. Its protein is CASSLEGRSYGYTF.